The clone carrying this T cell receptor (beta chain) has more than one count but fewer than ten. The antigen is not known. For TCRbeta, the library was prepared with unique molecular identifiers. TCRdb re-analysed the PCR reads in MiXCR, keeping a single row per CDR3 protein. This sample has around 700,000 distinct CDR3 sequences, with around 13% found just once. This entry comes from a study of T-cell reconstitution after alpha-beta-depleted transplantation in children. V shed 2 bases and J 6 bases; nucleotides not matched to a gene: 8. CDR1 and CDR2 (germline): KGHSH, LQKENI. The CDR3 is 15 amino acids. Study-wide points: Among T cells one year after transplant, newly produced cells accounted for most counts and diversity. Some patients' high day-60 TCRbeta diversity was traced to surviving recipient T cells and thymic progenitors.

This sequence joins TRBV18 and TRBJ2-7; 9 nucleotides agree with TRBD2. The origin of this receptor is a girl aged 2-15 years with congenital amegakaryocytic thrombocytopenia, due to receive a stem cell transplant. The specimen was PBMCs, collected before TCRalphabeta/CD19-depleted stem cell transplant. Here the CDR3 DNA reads TGTGCCAGCTCACCAATGGGGACTAGCCCTAGCGAGCAGTACTTC. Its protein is CASSPMGTSPSEQYF.